Below are 12 T cell receptor beta chains sequenced from a single sample in a study of CD8+ T cells in alopecia areata. RNA extraction and reverse transcription yielded cDNA as sequencing template. Profiled with immunoSEQ multiplex PCR; TCRdb holds only in-frame clones, not every one. The table has over 120,000 clones, around 58% seen once. The specimen was CD4+ T cells sorted from blood, collected at week 0. These receptor sequences come from a human donor with alopecia areata.

The chain joins TRBV2 to TRBJ2-4; perhaps D is TRBD1 or TRBD2 (7 bases each). The CDR3 sequence is 13 residues long. Per germline, CDR1 SNHLY and CDR2 FYNNEI. Trimming removed 8 bases at V and 11 bases at J, with 19 bases between. CDR3 coding DNA: TGTGCCAGCGGGGGGGACAGCACATTACTTCAGTACTTC. The encoded protein is CASGGDSTLLQYF.

J is TRBJ1-1 and V is TRBV30; the D is unclear. Germline CDR1 is GTSNPN and CDR2 is SVGIG (reference sequence). With 4 bases removed from V and 11 bases from J, the gap between germline ends came to 17 bases. The CDR3 totals 12 residues. The CDR3 region has the DNA TGTGCCTGGACAAGGTTGTGGGGATATGCTTTCTTT. Translation: CAWTRLWGYAFF.

The V gene is TRBV29-1, the J gene TRBJ1-1; 7 nucleotides agree with TRBD1. The CDR3 is 12 residues long. Germline CDR1 and CDR2: SQVTM and ANQGSEA. V dropped 3 bases and J dropped 4; count of bases not matched to a gene: 2. The CDR3 sequence: CSVDQGGTEAFF. In DNA form, the CDR3 reads TGCAGCGTTGACCAGGGGGGCACTGAAGCTTTCTTT. Full variable domain (missing parts from reference TRBV29-1 and TRBJ1-1): SAVISQKPSRDICQRGTSLTIQCQVDSQVTMMFWYRQQPGQSLTLIATANQGSEATYESGFVIDKFPISRPNLTFSTLTVSNMSPEDSSIYLCSVDQGGTEAFFGQGTRLTVV.

This chain connects TRBV5-1 to TRBJ2-3; 9 bases agree with TRBD2. The CDR3 sequence is 15 residues long. Germline V gene lookup returns CDR1 SGHRS and CDR2 YFSETQ. With 0 bases clipped from V and 5 bases from J, the junction kept 4 bases outside the gene matches. In DNA form, the CDR3 reads TGCGCCAGCAGCTTGGAGCGGGGGGACAGAGATACGCAGTATTTT. Translation gives CASSLERGDRDTQYF.

This rearrangement joins TRBV25-1 to TRBJ1-3; D is unresolved. This CDR3 region has 15 residues. Trimming cost V 1 base and J 0 bases, with 7 bases left between them. Germline V gene sequence: CDR1 MGHDK, CDR2 SYGVNS. Here the CDR3 reads CASSEFENSGNTIYF. CDR3 DNA sequence: TGTGCCAGCAGTGAATTCGAGAACTCTGGAAACACCATATATTTT.

The chain links TRBV9 to TRBJ2-5; D unclear. The CDR3 has 13 amino acids. From germline, CDR1 is SGDLS and CDR2 YYNGEE. The V end lost 0 bases, the J end lost 3 bases, and 6 bases lay between the germline ends. The CDR3 loop is CASSVALEETQYF. The CDR3 DNA follows: TGTGCCAGCAGCGTAGCCCTGGAAGAGACCCAGTACTTC.

This clone turned up a few times. The chain uses TRBV5-4 and TRBJ2-1; 7 bases map to TRBD2. This CDR3 region has 17 residues. Unmatched junction bases numbered 11, after V lost 4 bases and J lost 1 base. From germline, CDR1 is SGHNT and CDR2 YYREEE (reference sequence). The CDR3 loop is CASSKNVAGVSYNEQFF. The CDR3 region has the DNA TGTGCCAGCAGCAAGAACGTCGCGGGGGTTTCCTACAATGAGCAGTTCTTC.

The table lists this clone with a count of one. The rearrangement uses TRBV2 and TRBJ2-3; D is unclear. The CDR3 sequence is 14 residues long. CDR1 and CDR2 (germline): SNHLY, FYNNEI. V shed 1 base and J shed 2 bases, with 7 bases lying between them. CDR3 sequence: CASSEGLSTDTQYF. The CDR3 DNA reads TGTGCCAGCAGTGAAGGGCTATCCACAGATACGCAGTATTTT.

This clone was seen more than once but under ten times. The chain uses TRBV27 and TRBJ1-1; unclear D gene. Germline V gives CDR1 MNHEY, CDR2 SMNVEV (reference sequence). The germline V and J ends were trimmed by 3 bases and 1 base, with 9 bases remaining between them. This CDR3 is built from 14 residues. The CDR3 loop is CASSFRARNTEAFF. CDR3 nucleotides: TGTGCCAGCAGTTTTCGGGCCCGGAACACTGAAGCTTTCTTT.

The chain is built from TRBV5-1 and TRBJ2-1, with a tentative D call TRBD1 (6 bases). This CDR3 is built from 16 residues. Deletions cut 4 bases from V and 3 bases from J, with 17 bases between. The V gene's germline CDR1 is SGHRS and CDR2 YFSETQ. CDR3 DNA: TGCGCCAGCAGCACGACTACAGGGTTGGGCTACAATGAGCAGTTCTTC. Translating gives CASSTTTGLGYNEQFF.

This clone was found a few times. This chain joins TRBV7-2 and TRBJ2-1; 9 bases match TRBD2. The germline V gene encodes CDR1 SGHTA and CDR2 FQGNSA. The CDR3 consists of 15 residues. Trimming took 6 bases from V and 7 from J; bases not matched to a gene: 10. The CDR3 protein is CASRPVAGGTNEQFF. CDR3 nucleotide sequence: TGTGCCAGCAGGCCCGTGGCGGGGGGGACAAATGAGCAGTTCTTC.

The V and J genes are TRBV5-1 and TRBJ2-1; TRBD1 matches 8 bases. V lost 5 bases, J lost 5 bases, and 15 bases stayed unmatched. CDR3 length equals 17 residues. Germline assignment: CDR1 SGHRS and CDR2 YFSETQ. CDR3 nucleotide sequence: TGCGCCAGCAGTCAACCTCGGACAGGGAAAATGGACAATGAGCAGTTCTTC. Amino acids: CASSQPRTGKMDNEQFF. The full variable domain, rest sourced from reference TRBV5-1 and TRBJ2-1, is KAGVTQTPRYLIKTRGQQVTLSCSPISGHRSVSWYQQTPGQGLQFLFEYFSETQRNKGNFPGRFSGRQFSNSRSEMNVSTLELGDSALYLCASSQPRTGKMDNEQFFGPGTRLTVL.